This T cell receptor (beta chain) was observed in a study of blood T cells in healthy people across ages. Study summary: About one barcoded TCR beta cDNA was captured per two T cells.

V dropped 2 bases and J dropped 0 bases, with 12 bases sitting between them. This CDR3 has 15 residues. Germline V CDR1 and CDR2: SQVTM, ANQGSEA. Points on this clonotype: Its antigen is not known.

Findings and caveats of the study: Both naive CD4+ cell counts and diversity were greater in long-lived donors than in aged donors.

The use of a sample-barcoded 5' primer and a J-beta primer mix characterized a second PCR of 7 to 11 cycles. Each cDNA molecule carried a tag from a template-switch adaptor that contained 12 random nucleotides. A single record per CDR3 protein comes from TCRdb applying MiXCR to the 5' RACE reads. The top ten hold 6.7% of the sample, which has about 1.4 million distinct CDR3 sequences, approximately 60% seen once. The chain recombines TRBV29-1 with TRBJ2-3, with a tentative D call TRBD1 (6 bases). Sequencing used blood. This TCR was sampled from a young man in good health. The CDR3, as DNA: TGCAGCGTTGAAAGGCAGGGGAGTAGCACAGATACGCAGTATTTT. Translated, it gives CSVERQGSSTDTQYF.